The entry below gives a single T cell receptor (beta chain) sequence along with its context. Its antigen is currently unknown. These data come from a study of blood T cells in healthy people across ages. Study findings and constraints: Unsorted PBMC material precluded a definitive naive versus antigen-experienced comparison.

This CDR3 spans 14 amino acids. V lost 0 bases and J lost 9; bases outside the gene matches: 4. Germline loops: CDR1 SGDLS, CDR2 YYNGEE. Alongside a J-beta primer mix, a sample-barcoded 5' primer served in a second PCR lasting roughly 7 to 11 cycles. MiXCR, applied by TCRdb to the 5' RACE reads, yields one record per CDR3 protein. Found here are around 1.5 million distinct CDR3 sequences, 34% of them singletons; the top ten hold over 9%. The sample comprised blood. The chain is built from TRBV9 and TRBJ2-1; 9 bases map to TRBD2. The clonotype originates from a woman aged 30 to 39 in good health. The CDR3 sequence is CASSVEAGGFEQFF. The CDR3 nucleotides read TGTGCCAGCAGCGTAGAAGCGGGGGGCTTTGAGCAGTTCTTC.